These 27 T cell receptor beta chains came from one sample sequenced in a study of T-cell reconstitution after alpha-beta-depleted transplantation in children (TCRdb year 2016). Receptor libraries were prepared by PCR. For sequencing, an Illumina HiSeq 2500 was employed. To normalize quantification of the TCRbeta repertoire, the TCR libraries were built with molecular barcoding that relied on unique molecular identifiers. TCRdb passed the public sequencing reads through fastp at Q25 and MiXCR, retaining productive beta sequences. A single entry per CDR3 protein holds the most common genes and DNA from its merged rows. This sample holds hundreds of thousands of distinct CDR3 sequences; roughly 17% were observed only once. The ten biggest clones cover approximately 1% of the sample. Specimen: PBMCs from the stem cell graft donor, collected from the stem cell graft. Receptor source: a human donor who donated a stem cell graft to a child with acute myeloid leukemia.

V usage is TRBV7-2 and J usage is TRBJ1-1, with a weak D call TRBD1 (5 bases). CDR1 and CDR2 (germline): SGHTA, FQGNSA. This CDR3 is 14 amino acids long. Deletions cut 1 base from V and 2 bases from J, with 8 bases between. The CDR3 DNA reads TGTGCCAGCAGCTTAGGGACACCTAACACTGAAGCTTTCTTT. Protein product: CASSLGTPNTEAFF. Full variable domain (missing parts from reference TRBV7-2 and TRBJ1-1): GAGVSQSPSNKVTEKGKDVELRCDPISGHTALYWYRQSLGQGLEFLIYFQGNSAPDKSGLPSDRFSAERTGGSVSTLTIQRTQQEDSAVYLCASSLGTPNTEAFFGQGTRLTVV.

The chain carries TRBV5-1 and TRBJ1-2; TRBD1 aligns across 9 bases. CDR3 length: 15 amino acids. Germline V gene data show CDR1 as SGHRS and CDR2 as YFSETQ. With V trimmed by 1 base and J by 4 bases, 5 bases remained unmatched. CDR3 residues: CASSLPGQGGYGYTF. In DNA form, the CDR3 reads TGCGCCAGCAGCTTGCCGGGACAGGGTGGCTATGGCTACACCTTC.

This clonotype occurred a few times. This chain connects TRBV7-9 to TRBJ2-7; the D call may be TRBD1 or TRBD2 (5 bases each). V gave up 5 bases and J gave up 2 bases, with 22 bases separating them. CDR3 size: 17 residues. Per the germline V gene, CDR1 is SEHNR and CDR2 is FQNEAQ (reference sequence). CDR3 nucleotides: TGTGCCAGCAGCCCGTCCCTCCGGGACGGACACACCTACGAGCAGTACGTC. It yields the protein CASSPSLRDGHTYEQYV.

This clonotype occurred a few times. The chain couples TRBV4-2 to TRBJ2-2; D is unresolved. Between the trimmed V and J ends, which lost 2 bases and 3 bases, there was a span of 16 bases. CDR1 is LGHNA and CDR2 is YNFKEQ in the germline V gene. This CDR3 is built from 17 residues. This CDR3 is CASSQFDPGWDTGELFF. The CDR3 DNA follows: TGTGCCAGCAGCCAATTCGACCCTGGATGGGACACCGGGGAGCTGTTTTTT.

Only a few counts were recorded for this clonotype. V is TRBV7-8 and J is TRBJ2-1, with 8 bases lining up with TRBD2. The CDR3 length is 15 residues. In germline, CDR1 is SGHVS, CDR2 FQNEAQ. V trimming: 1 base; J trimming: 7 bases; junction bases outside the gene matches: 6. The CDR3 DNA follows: TGTGCCAGCAGCTTAGACCGGGGGGGCAGGAATGAGCAGTTCTTC. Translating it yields CASSLDRGGRNEQFF.

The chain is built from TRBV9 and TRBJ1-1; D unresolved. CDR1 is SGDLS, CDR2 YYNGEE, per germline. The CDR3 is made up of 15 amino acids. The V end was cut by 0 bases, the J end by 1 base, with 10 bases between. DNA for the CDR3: TGTGCCAGCAGCGTAGCTACGGGTAGGAACACTGAAGCTTTCTTT. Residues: CASSVATGRNTEAFF.

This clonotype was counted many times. DNA for the CDR3: TGCAGCGTTGGTGACAGGGTAAATGGCTACACCTTC. It specifies CSVGDRVNGYTF. The V gene is TRBV29-1, the J gene TRBJ1-2, with 7 nucleotides matching TRBD1. The CDR3 totals 12 residues. CDR1 SQVTM and CDR2 ANQGSEA come from the germline V gene. Trimming cost V 4 bases and J 6 bases; bases outside gene matches: 5. The variable domain in full, with the rest retrieved from reference TRBV29-1 and TRBJ1-2, is SAVISQKPSRDICQRGTSLTIQCQVDSQVTMMFWYRQQPGQSLTLIATANQGSEATYESGFVIDKFPISRPNLTFSTLTVSNMSPEDSSIYLCSVGDRVNGYTFGSGTRLTVV.

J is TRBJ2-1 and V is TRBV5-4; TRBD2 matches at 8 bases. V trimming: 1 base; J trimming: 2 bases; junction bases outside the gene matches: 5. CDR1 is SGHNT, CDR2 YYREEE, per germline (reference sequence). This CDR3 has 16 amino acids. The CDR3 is CASSLSLSGAYNEQFF. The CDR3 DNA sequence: TGTGCCAGCAGCTTGAGCCTTAGCGGGGCCTACAATGAGCAGTTCTTC.

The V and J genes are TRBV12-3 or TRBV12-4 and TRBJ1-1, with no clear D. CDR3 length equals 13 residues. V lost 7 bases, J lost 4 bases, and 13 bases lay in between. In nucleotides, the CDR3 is TGTGCCAGCATGAGGCTCGGCGGCACTGAAGCTTTCTTT. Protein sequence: CASMRLGGTEAFF.

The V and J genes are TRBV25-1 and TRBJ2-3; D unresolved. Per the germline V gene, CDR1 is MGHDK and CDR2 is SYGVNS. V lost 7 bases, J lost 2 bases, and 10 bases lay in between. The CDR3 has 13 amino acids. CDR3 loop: CASTSFDTDTQYF. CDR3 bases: TGTGCCAGCACCTCGTTCGACACAGATACGCAGTATTTT.

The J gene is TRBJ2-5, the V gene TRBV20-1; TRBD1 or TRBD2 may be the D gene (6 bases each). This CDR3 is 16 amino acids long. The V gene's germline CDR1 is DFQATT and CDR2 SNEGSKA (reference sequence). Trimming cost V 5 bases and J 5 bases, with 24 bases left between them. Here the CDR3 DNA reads TGCAGTGCTTCCACAGGGACTGGGCCCTCCAGGGAGACCCAGTACTTC. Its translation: CSASTGTGPSRETQYF.

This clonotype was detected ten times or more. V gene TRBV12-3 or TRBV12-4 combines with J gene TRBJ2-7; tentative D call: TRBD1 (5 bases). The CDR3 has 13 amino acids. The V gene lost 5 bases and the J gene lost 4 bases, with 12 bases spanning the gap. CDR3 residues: CASSVNRIYEQYF. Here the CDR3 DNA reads TGTGCCAGCAGTGTGAACAGGATATACGAGCAGTACTTC.

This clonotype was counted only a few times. CDR3 region: CSVQGTGGGRGDEQFF. The CDR3 nucleotides are TGCAGCGTTCAGGGGACTGGCGGGGGGAGGGGGGATGAGCAGTTCTTC. V and J are TRBV29-1 and TRBJ2-1; 8 bases align to TRBD2. Germline assignment: CDR1 SQVTM and CDR2 ANQGSEA. The CDR3 runs to 16 residues. J was trimmed by 8 bases and V by 5 bases; bases with no gene match: 17.

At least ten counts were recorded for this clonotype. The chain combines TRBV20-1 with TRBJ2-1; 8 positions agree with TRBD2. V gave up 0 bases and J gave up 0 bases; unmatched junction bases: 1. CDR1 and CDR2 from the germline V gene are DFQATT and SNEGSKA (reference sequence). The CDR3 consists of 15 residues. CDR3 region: CSARDRGGSYNEQFF. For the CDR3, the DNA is TGCAGTGCTAGAGATCGGGGGGGCTCCTACAATGAGCAGTTCTTC.

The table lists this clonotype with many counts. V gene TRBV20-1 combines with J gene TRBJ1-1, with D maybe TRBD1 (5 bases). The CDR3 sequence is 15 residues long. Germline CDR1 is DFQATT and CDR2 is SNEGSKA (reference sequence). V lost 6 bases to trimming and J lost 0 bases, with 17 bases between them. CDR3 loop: CSAIWGTAMNTEAFF. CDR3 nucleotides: TGCAGTGCCATTTGGGGGACGGCAATGAACACTGAAGCTTTCTTT.

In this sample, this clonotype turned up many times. The CDR3 DNA sequence: TGCGCCAGCAGCTACGGACTAGAAATCACTGAGCAGTTCTTC. This gives the protein CASSYGLEITEQFF. J is TRBJ2-1 and V is TRBV5-1; 7 bases line up with TRBD2. The germline CDR1 and CDR2 sequences are SGHRS and YFSETQ. The CDR3 has 14 amino acids. J gave up 9 bases and V 3 bases, and 9 bases lay outside the gene matches.

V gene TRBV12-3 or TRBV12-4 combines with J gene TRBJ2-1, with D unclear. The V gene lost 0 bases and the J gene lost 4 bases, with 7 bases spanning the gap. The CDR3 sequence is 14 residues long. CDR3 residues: CASSLAQIYNEQFF. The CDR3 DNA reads TGTGCCAGCAGTTTAGCACAGATTTACAATGAGCAGTTCTTC.

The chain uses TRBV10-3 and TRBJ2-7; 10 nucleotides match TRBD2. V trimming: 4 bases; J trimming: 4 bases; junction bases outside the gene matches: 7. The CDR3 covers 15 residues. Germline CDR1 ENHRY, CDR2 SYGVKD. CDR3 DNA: TGTGCCATCAGTGTGGCTAGCGGGGGAATGTACGAGCAGTACGTC. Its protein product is CAISVASGGMYEQYV.

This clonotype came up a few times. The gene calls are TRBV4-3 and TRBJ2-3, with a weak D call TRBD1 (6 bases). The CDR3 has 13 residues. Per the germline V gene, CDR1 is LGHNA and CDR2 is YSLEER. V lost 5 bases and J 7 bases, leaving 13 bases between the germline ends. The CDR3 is CASSSVQGYTQYF. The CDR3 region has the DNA TGCGCCAGCAGCTCCGTACAGGGATATACGCAGTATTTT.

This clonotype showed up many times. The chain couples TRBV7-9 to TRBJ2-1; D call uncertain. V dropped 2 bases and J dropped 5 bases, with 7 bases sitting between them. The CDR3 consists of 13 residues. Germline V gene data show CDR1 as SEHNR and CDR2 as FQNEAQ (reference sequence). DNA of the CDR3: TGTGCCAGCAGCTTACAACTGGACAATGAGCAGTTCTTC. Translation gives CASSLQLDNEQFF.

The CDR3 nucleotides are TGTGCCAGGGATGGAGCCTATTCCTCTGGGGCCAACGTCCTGACTTTC. Its protein is CARDGAYSSGANVLTF. The gene calls are TRBV7-9 and TRBJ2-6; D uncertain. The V gene's germline CDR1 is SEHNR and CDR2 FQNEAQ (reference sequence). CDR3 length equals 16 residues. Trimming took 9 bases from V and 0 from J, leaving 15 bases between them.

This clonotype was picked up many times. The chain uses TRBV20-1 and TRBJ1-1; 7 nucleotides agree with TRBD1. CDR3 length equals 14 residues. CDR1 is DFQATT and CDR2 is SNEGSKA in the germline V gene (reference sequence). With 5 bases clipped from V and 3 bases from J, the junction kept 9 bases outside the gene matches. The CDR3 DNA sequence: TGCAGTGCTGCTATGACAGGGTTGGACACTGAAGCTTTCTTT. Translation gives CSAAMTGLDTEAFF.

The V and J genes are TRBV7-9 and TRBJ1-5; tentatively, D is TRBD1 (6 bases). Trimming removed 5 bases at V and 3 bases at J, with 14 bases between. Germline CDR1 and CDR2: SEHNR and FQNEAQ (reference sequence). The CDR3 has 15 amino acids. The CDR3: CASSLYQGNNQPQHF. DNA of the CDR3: TGTGCCAGCAGCCTCTATCAGGGGAACAATCAGCCCCAGCATTTT.

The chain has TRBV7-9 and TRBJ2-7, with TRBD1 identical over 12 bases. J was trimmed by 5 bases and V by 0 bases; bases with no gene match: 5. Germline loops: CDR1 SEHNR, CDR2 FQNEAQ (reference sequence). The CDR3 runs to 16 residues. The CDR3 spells CASSLASGQGAHEQYF. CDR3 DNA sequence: TGTGCCAGCAGCTTAGCGTCGGGACAGGGGGCCCACGAGCAGTACTTC.

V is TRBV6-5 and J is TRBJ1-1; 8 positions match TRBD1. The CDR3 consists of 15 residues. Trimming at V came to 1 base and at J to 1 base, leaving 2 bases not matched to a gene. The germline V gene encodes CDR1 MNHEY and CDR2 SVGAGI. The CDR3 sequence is CASSYFGQGNTEAFF. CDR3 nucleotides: TGTGCCAGCAGTTACTTCGGACAGGGGAACACTGAAGCTTTCTTT.

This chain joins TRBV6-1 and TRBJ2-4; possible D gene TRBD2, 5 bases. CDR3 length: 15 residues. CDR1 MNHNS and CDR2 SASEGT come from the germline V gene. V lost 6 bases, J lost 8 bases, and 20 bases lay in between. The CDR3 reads CASSLSDGEGHIQYF. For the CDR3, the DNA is TGTGCCAGCAGCCTCTCGGACGGGGAAGGTCACATTCAGTACTTC.

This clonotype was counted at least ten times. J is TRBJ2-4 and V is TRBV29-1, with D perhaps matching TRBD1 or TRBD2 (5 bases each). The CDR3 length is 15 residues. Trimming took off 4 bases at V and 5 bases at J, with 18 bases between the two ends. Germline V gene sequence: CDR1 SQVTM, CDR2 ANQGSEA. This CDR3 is CSVVSRGDIQNIQYF. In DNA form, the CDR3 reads TGCAGCGTTGTGTCACGGGGCGACATCCAAAACATTCAGTACTTC.